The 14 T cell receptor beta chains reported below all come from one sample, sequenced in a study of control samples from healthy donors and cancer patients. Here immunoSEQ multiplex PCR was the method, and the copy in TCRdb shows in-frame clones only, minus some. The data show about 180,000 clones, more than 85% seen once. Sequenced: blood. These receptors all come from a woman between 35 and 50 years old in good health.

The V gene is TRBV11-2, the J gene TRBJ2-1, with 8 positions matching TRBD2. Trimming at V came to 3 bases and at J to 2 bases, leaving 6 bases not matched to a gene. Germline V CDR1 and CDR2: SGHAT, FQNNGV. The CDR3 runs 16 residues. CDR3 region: CASSFHSGDPYNEQFF. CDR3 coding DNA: TGTGCCAGCAGCTTCCATAGCGGGGATCCCTACAATGAGCAGTTCTTC.

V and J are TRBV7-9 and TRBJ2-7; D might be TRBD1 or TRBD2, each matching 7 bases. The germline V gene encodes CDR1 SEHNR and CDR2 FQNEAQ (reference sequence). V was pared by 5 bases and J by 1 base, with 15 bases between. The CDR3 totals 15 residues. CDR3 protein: CASSAQGTTSYEQYF. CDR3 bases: TGTGCCAGCAGCGCACAGGGGACTACTTCCTACGAGCAGTACTTC. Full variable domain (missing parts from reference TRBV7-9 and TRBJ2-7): DTGVSQNPRHKITKRGQNVTFRCDPISEHNRLYWYRQTLGQGPEFLTYFQNEAQLEKSRLLSDRFSAERPKGSFSTLEIQRTEQGDSAMYLCASSAQGTTSYEQYFGPGTRLTVT.

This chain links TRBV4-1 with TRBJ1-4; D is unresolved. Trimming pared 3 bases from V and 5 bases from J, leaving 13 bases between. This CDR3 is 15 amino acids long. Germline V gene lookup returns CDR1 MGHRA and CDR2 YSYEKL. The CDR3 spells CASSQTRPGNEKLFF. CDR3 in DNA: TGCGCCAGCAGCCAGACCCGACCAGGAAATGAAAAACTGTTTTTT.

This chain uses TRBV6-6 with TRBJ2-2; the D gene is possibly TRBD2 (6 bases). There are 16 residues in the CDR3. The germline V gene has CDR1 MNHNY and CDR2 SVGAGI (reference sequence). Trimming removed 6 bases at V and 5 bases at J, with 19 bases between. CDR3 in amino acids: CASSNPTTGDTGELFF. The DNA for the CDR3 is TGTGCCAGCAGCAACCCGACTACGGGGGATACCGGGGAGCTGTTTTTT.

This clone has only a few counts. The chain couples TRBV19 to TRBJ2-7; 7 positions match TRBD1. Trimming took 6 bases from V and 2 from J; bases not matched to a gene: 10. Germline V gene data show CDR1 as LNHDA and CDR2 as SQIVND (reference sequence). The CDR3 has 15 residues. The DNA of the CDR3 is TGTGCCAGTAGCGATGACAGGGTCCCTCCCTACGAGCAGTACTTC. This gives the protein CASSDDRVPPYEQYF.

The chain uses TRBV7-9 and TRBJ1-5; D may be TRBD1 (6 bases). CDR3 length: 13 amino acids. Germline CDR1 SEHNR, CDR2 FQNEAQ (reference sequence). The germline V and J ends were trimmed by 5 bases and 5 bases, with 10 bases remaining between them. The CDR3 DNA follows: TGTGCCAGCAGCCGGGAGGGGGATCAGCCCCAGCATTTT. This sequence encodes CASSREGDQPQHF. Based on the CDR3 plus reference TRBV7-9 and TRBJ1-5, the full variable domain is DTGVSQNPRHKITKRGQNVTFRCDPISEHNRLYWYRQTLGQGPEFLTYFQNEAQLEKSRLLSDRFSAERPKGSFSTLEIQRTEQGDSAMYLCASSREGDQPQHFGDGTRLSIL.

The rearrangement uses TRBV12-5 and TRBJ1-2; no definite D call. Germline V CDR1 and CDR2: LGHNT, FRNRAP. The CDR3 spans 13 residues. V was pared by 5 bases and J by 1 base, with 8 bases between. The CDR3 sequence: CASGPPDNYGYTF. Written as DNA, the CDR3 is TGTGCTAGTGGTCCCCCGGATAACTATGGCTACACCTTC. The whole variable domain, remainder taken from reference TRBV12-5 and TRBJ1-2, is DARVTQTPRHKVTEMGQEVTMRCQPILGHNTVFWYRQTMMQGLELLAYFRNRAPLDDSGMPKDRFSAEMPDATLATLKIQPSEPRDSAVYFCASGPPDNYGYTFGSGTRLTVV.

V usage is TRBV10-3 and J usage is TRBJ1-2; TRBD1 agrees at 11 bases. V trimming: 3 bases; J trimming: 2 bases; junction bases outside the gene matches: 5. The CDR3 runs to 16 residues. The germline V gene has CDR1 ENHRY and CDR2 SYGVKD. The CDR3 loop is CAISDGQGAGNYGYTF. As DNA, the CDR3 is TGTGCCATCAGTGACGGACAGGGGGCTGGCAACTATGGCTACACCTTC.

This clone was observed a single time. CDR3: CASSLEDRARNTIYF. In DNA, the CDR3 is TGTGCCAGCAGCTTGGAAGACAGGGCAAGAAACACCATATATTTT. The chain uses TRBV5-5 and TRBJ1-3, with TRBD1 matching 7 bases. Trimming at V came to 0 bases and at J to 5 bases, leaving 5 bases not matched to a gene. CDR3 length: 15 amino acids. Germline V gene data show CDR1 as SGHKS and CDR2 as YYEKEE (reference sequence).

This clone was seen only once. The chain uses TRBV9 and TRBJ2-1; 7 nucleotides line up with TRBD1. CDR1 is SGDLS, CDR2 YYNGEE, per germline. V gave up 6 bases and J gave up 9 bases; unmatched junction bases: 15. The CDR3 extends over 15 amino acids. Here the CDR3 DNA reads TGTGCCAGCACCTCGACTGGGACAGCCTCCAGTGAGCAGTTCTTC. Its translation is CASTSTGTASSEQFF.

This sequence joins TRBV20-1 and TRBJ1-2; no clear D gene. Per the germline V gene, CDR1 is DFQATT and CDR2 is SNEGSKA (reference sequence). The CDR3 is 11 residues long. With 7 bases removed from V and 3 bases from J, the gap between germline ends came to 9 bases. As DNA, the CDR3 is TGCAGTGGCCTTGCCGACTATGGCTACACCTTC. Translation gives CSGLADYGYTF.

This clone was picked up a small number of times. CDR3 DNA sequence: TGTGCCAGTGGGGGGGGAGAACTGGGTCCGGGCGAGCAGTACTTC. Its translation is CASGGGELGPGEQYF. The rearrangement uses TRBV11-2 and TRBJ2-7, with 7 bases fitting TRBD2. Trimming removed 9 bases from V and 6 bases from J; junction bases left unmatched: 17. CDR3 length: 15 amino acids. Germline V gives CDR1 SGHAT, CDR2 FQNNGV.

CDR3 sequence (DNA): TGTGCCAGCAGCTTAGGAAGGGACAGTTCGATAGATACGCAGTATTTT. Its protein product is CASSLGRDSSIDTQYF. The J gene is TRBJ2-3, the V gene TRBV11-3, with 7 bases matching TRBD1. Trimming took 1 base from V and 5 from J; bases not matched to a gene: 9. Germline V lookup: CDR1 SGHNT, CDR2 YENEEA. The CDR3 totals 16 residues.

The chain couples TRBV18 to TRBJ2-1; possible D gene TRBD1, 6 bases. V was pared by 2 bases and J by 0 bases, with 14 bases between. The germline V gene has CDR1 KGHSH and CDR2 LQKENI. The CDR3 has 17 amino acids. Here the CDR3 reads CASSPYQGRSSYNEQFF. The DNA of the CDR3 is TGTGCCAGCTCACCATATCAGGGGCGAAGCTCCTACAATGAGCAGTTCTTC.